The rows below give T cell receptor beta chains drawn from one sample of a study of T-cell reconstitution after alpha-beta-depleted transplantation in children. TCRdb re-analysed the PCR reads in MiXCR, keeping a single row per CDR3 protein. The sample lists about 980,000 distinct CDR3 sequences, around 30% seen once, with about 28% in the top ten. Source: PBMCs, mostly from graft donor cells, taken 360 days after TCRalphabeta/CD19-depleted stem cell transplant. The receptor set was obtained from a boy in the first two years of life who had a stem cell transplant for SCID, so the T cells may come from the graft donor. CDR3s include the opening cysteine and the closing phenylalanine or tryptophan. D genes are given only for firm matches. Clone size appears in some rows only: once, few, many, or a class for an expanded clone.

J gene	clone size	V gene	D gene	CDR3 DNA	CDR3 protein
TRBJ2-5	few	TRBV5-5	-	TGTGCCAGCAGCTCCTTCAGACTACAAGAGACCCAGTACTTC	CASSSFRLQETQYF
TRBJ2-1	-	TRBV20-1	TRBD2	TGCAGTGCTAGACCCCTGGTAGCGGGGGCGGCTGAGCAGTTCTTC	CSARPLVAGAAEQFF
TRBJ2-4	few	TRBV25-1	-	TGTGCCAGCAGTGATACTGGGGAATCGGCCATTCAGTACTTC	CASSDTGESAIQYF
TRBJ2-1	-	TRBV20-1	TRBD1	TGCAGTGCTCGGACAGGGGTAAGCTACAATGAGCAGTTCTTC	CSARTGVSYNEQFF
TRBJ2-1	-	TRBV6-5	-	TGTGCCAGCAGTTTCGTACTCCCTTTTTTTTACTACAATGAGCAGTTCTTC	CASSFVLPFFYYNEQFF
TRBJ1-1	many	TRBV29-1	-	TGCAGCGTGGGAGGGGTGAATGAAGCTTTCTTT	CSVGGVNEAFF
TRBJ2-1	few	TRBV6-5	TRBD2	TGTGCCAGCAGTCACACGGGCGGGGGGGGCCCCTACAATGAGCAGTTCTTC	CASSHTGGGGPYNEQFF
TRBJ2-7	-	TRBV2	TRBD2	TGTGCCAGCAGTGAAAGGCTAGCGGGGATCACCTACGAGCAGTACTTC	CASSERLAGITYEQYF
TRBJ1-1	few	TRBV11-1	-	TGTGCCAGCAGCTTAGGCGAGCCCGCAGCCGGTCGGTTCGACACTGAAGCTTTCTTT	CASSLGEPAAGRFDTEAFF
TRBJ2-1	-	TRBV2	-	TGTGCCAGCAGTGGGGGGGCAGGCGGCTCCTACAATGAGCAGTTCTTC	CASSGGAGGSYNEQFF
TRBJ2-1	few	TRBV13	TRBD2	TGTGCCAGCAGCTCACCCCTCAGGAGCGGGGGGTACAATGAGCAGTTCTTC	CASSSPLRSGGYNEQFF
TRBJ2-2	-	TRBV6-2/TRBV6-3	-	TGTGCCAGCAGTTACGAGGACACCGGGGAGCTGTTTTTT	CASSYEDTGELFF
TRBJ1-2	-	TRBV6-1	-	TGTGCCAGCAGCTCCGACATCTCCCAACCCTACTATGGCTACACCTTC	CASSSDISQPYYGYTF
TRBJ2-7	few	TRBV7-6	TRBD1	TGTGCCAGCAGCTCCGGACAGGCCAACGAGCAGTACTTC	CASSSGQANEQYF
TRBJ2-5	-	TRBV5-1	TRBD1	TGCGCCAGCAGCCCTGGACAGGGGGCGTGGGAGACCCAGTACTTC	CASSPGQGAWETQYF
TRBJ2-3	few	TRBV20-1	-	TGCAGTGCTGAACGGGGACTTAGAACAGATACGCAGTATTTT	CSAERGLRTDTQYF